Listed here are 5 T cell receptor beta chains from one sample, sequenced in a study of cytomegalovirus exposure and HLA in healthy donors. Using immunoSEQ multiplex PCR, the repertoire was profiled, and TCRdb retains in-frame clones only, with some absent. The repertoire includes about 150,000 clones, 70% to 85% of them detected once, and about 27% sits in the top ten. Material: PBMCs. Every receptor here comes from a man aged 30 to 39 in good health and CMV-seropositive.

This rearrangement joins TRBV5-1 to TRBJ2-1, with D possibly TRBD2 on 6 matching bases. V lost 3 bases, J lost 2 bases, and 9 bases lay in between. Per germline, CDR1 SGHRS and CDR2 YFSETQ. The CDR3 is 14 residues long. Here the CDR3 reads CASSWGVTYNEQFF. Written as DNA, the CDR3 is TGCGCCAGCAGCTGGGGGGTGACCTACAATGAGCAGTTCTTC.

J is TRBJ1-2 and V is TRBV9; D perhaps matches TRBD1 (6 bases). V was clipped by 0 bases and J by 4 bases, with 10 bases between them. The CDR3 is 14 residues long. Looked up from germline, CDR1 is SGDLS and CDR2 is YYNGEE. The CDR3: CASSVEDRPYGYTF. The CDR3 region has the DNA TGTGCCAGCAGCGTAGAGGACAGACCCTATGGCTACACCTTC.

This clone was seen just once. The chain has TRBV5-1 and TRBJ2-7; no reliable D call. Trimming took 0 bases from V and 0 from J, leaving 7 bases between them. Looked up from germline, CDR1 is SGHRS and CDR2 is YFSETQ. The length of the CDR3 is 14 residues. The CDR3 sequence: CASSLELSSYEQYF. CDR3 nucleotide sequence: TGCGCCAGCAGCTTGGAGCTGAGCTCCTACGAGCAGTACTTC.

The V and J genes are TRBV14 and TRBJ2-3; 11 bases agree with TRBD2. Germline V gives CDR1 SGHDN, CDR2 FVKESK. J gave up 3 bases and V 3 bases, and 5 bases lay outside the gene matches. The CDR3 runs to 16 residues. CDR3 protein: CASSHLAGGETDTQYF. CDR3 DNA sequence: TGTGCCAGCAGCCACCTAGCGGGGGGCGAGACAGATACGCAGTATTTT.

This sequence joins TRBV5-1 and TRBJ1-1; D is unresolved. The CDR3 has 14 amino acids. Germline-derived CDR1 and CDR2 are SGHRS and YFSETQ. Deletions cut 5 bases from V and 4 bases from J, with 15 bases between. CDR3 residues: CASREQPEGTEAFF. In DNA, the CDR3 is TGCGCCAGCAGAGAGCAGCCAGAGGGCACTGAAGCTTTCTTT.